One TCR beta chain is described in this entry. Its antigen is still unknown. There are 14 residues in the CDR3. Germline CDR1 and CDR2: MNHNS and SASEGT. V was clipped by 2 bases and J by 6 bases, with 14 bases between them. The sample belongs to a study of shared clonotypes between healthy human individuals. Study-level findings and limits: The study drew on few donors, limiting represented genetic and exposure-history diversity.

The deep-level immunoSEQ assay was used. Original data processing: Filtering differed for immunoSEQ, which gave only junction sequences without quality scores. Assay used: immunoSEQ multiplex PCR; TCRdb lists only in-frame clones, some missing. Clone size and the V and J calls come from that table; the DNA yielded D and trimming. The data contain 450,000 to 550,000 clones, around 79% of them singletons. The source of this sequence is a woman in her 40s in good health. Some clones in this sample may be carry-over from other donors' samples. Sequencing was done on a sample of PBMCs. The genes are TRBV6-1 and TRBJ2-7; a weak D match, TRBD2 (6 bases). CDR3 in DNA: TGTGCCAGCAGTGAAATGGGGGGTGGGGGCGAGCAGTACTTC. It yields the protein CASSEMGGGGEQYF.